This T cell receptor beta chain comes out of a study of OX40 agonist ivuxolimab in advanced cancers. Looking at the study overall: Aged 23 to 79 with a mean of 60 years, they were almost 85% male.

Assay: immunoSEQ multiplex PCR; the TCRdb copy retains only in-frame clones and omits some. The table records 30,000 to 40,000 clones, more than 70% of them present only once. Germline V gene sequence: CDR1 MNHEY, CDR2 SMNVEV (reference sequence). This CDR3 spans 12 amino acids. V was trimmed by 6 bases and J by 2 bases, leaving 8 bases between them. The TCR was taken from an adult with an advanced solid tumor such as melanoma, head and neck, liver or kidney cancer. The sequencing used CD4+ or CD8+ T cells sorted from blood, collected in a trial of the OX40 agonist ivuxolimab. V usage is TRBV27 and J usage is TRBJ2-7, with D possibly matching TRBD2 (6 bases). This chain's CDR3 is CASSGGPYEQYF. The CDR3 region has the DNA TGTGCCAGCAGCGGGGGACCCTACGAGCAGTACTTC.